This entry describes one T cell receptor (beta chain). A much larger clonotype is one base distant, so this may be a read error. This sample is part of a study of blood T cells in healthy people across ages. The authors ran a second PCR of about 6 to 11 cycles using a sample-barcoded 5' primer and a J-beta primer mix. TCRdb reprocessed the 5' RACE reads with MiXCR, giving one entry per CDR3 protein. The sample yields 1 million or so distinct CDR3 sequences, around 43% seen once. Every sample had a minimum of 6.5 million PBMCs isolated. The germline gives CDR1 SGHTA, CDR2 FQGTGA. There are 14 residues in the CDR3.

Specimen: blood. This clonotype originated in a woman in her fifties or sixties in good health. The chain is built from TRBV7-3 and TRBJ2-4; maybe TRBD2 (6 bases). This CDR3 reads CASNLGGDKNIQYF. The CDR3 DNA follows: TGTGCCAGCAACTTAGGAGGGGACAAAAACATTCAGTACTTC.